Each of the 18 T cell receptor beta chains below was sequenced from the same sample in a study of T cell repertoires in cytomegalovirus infection. TCRdb analysed the reads with MiXCR anew, one entry per CDR3 protein. Of hundreds of thousands of distinct CDR3 sequences listed, 8% to 9.5% are singletons. Sequencing was carried out using PBMCs. These receptors all stem from a human donor in good health (CMV status not recorded). Some clones in this sample may be carry-over from other donors' samples.

In this sample, this clonotype turned up many times. The chain has TRBV12-3 or TRBV12-4 and TRBJ1-2; 9 nucleotides agree with TRBD1. This CDR3 is 14 amino acids long. V shed 6 bases, J shed 8 bases, and the junction held 10 bases outside the gene matches. DNA of the CDR3: TGTGCCAGCAGAGCATTGGGGACAGGGAAAGGCTACACCTTC. Translated: CASRALGTGKGYTF.

This clonotype has only a few counts. The chain joins TRBV6-8 to TRBJ2-5; 8 bases are a match to TRBD1. The CDR3 runs to 17 residues. With 2 bases clipped from V and 2 bases from J, the junction kept 10 bases outside the gene matches. The V gene's germline CDR1 is MNHGY and CDR2 SAAAGT. Written as DNA, the CDR3 is TGTGCCAGCAGTTACCCCAACCCGACAGGGGCACAAGAGACCCAGTACTTC. This gives the protein CASSYPNPTGAQETQYF.

This clonotype was counted between two and nine times. The chain couples TRBV7-4 to TRBJ2-7, with D unresolved. Germline loops: CDR1 SGHVT, CDR2 SQSDAQ. The germline V and J ends were trimmed by 5 bases and 2 bases, with 16 bases remaining between them. This CDR3 has 15 residues. The CDR3 protein is CASSIGPVGAYEQYF. The CDR3 region has the DNA TGTGCCAGCAGCATCGGGCCTGTTGGCGCCTACGAGCAGTACTTC.

CDR3 sequence reads: CASRAGGGDSPLHF. CDR3 in DNA: TGTGCCAGCAGGGCAGGGGGTGGGGATTCACCCCTCCACTTT. V gene TRBV28 combines with J gene TRBJ1-6; 7 nucleotides agree with TRBD1. After removal of 6 bases from V and 8 bases from J, the junction contained 7 bases not matched to a gene. This CDR3 is 14 amino acids long. From germline, CDR1 is MDHEN and CDR2 SYDVKM.

This sequence joins TRBV18 and TRBJ1-1; possible D gene TRBD1, 6 bases. CDR3 length: 16 amino acids. V was clipped by 3 bases and J by 0 bases, with 14 bases between them. CDR1 KGHSH and CDR2 LQKENI come from the germline V gene. CDR3 bases: TGTGCCAGCTCACCCCCCCGGGGGCTGATGAACACTGAAGCTTTCTTT. This sequence encodes CASSPPRGLMNTEAFF.

The sample holds a few counts of this clonotype. The V gene is TRBV4-2, the J gene TRBJ2-5; D is uncertain. The CDR3 runs 14 residues. The V and J ends lost 0 bases and 2 bases respectively, with 7 bases between them. Germline CDR1 reads LGHNA; CDR2 reads YNFKEQ. The CDR3: CASSQEQRQETQYF. The CDR3 DNA is TGTGCCAGCAGCCAAGAACAGAGACAAGAGACCCAGTACTTC.

The chain has TRBV7-2 and TRBJ1-5; 8 bases are a match to TRBD1. The CDR3 spans 16 residues. V lost 6 bases to trimming and J lost 0 bases; unmatched junction nucleotides: 7. The germline gives CDR1 SGHTA, CDR2 FQGNSA. The CDR3 loop is CASRDTGGGSNQPQHF. The CDR3 DNA is TGTGCCAGCAGGGATACAGGGGGAGGTAGCAATCAGCCCCAGCATTTT. Drawing the rest from reference TRBV7-2 and TRBJ1-5, the complete variable domain is GAGVSQSPSNKVTEKGKDVELRCDPISGHTALYWYRQSLGQGLEFLIYFQGNSAPDKSGLPSDRFSAERTGGSVSTLTIQRTQQEDSAVYLCASRDTGGGSNQPQHFGDGTRLSIL.

This clonotype occurred many times. V usage is TRBV29-1 and J usage is TRBJ1-1; the match to TRBD1 covers 7 bases. This CDR3 contains 16 residues. Germline V gives CDR1 SQVTM, CDR2 ANQGSEA. V was pared by 7 bases and J by 5 bases, with 19 bases of the junction left unmatched. This chain's CDR3 is CSAKEGLGQSWTEAFF. CDR3 sequence (DNA): TGCAGCGCCAAGGAGGGGCTGGGACAGTCTTGGACTGAAGCTTTCTTT.

The chain has TRBV7-2 and TRBJ2-3; 10 nucleotides agree with TRBD1. V was clipped by 5 bases and J by 7 bases; unmatched bases: 9. Germline values: CDR1 SGHTA, CDR2 FQGNSA. The CDR3 sequence is 15 residues long. The CDR3 bases are TGTGCCAGCAGCCTGGGACAGGGGATTATATATACGCAGTATTTT. As protein: CASSLGQGIIYTQYF. Variable domain in full (rest from reference TRBV7-2 and TRBJ2-3): GAGVSQSPSNKVTEKGKDVELRCDPISGHTALYWYRQSLGQGLEFLIYFQGNSAPDKSGLPSDRFSAERTGGSVSTLTIQRTQQEDSAVYLCASSLGQGIIYTQYFGPGTRLTVL.

V usage is TRBV11-3 and J usage is TRBJ1-1; no definite D call. Germline V gene sequence: CDR1 SGHNT, CDR2 YENEEA. This CDR3 has 16 amino acids. V shed 0 bases and J shed 1 base, with 12 bases lying between them. The CDR3: CASSLDWQGENTEAFF. CDR3 nucleotides: TGTGCCAGCAGCTTAGATTGGCAAGGAGAGAACACTGAAGCTTTCTTT.

In its sample, this clonotype was seen many times. The chain couples TRBV6-1 to TRBJ1-1; weak D call: TRBD1 (6 bases). V lost 0 bases and J 7 bases, leaving 12 bases between the germline ends. CDR3 length: 14 residues. Looked up from germline, CDR1 is MNHNS and CDR2 is SASEGT. CDR3 loop: CASSEAQGRGEAFF. Here the CDR3 DNA reads TGTGCCAGCAGTGAAGCTCAGGGGAGAGGTGAAGCTTTCTTT.

This clonotype has just a few counts. The rearrangement joins TRBV6-2 or TRBV6-3 to TRBJ2-1; D is ambiguous. Trimming took off 4 bases at V and 2 bases at J, with 12 bases between the two ends. CDR3 length: 15 amino acids. Per the germline V gene, CDR1 is MNHEY and CDR2 is SVGEGT. The CDR3 loop reads CASSFADRAYNEQFF. CDR3 coding DNA: TGTGCCAGCAGTTTCGCCGACCGAGCCTACAATGAGCAGTTCTTC.

This clonotype was seen ten or more times. The chain carries TRBV12-3 or TRBV12-4 and TRBJ2-1, with D possibly being TRBD2 (5 bases). This CDR3 spans 15 amino acids. Between the trimmed V and J ends, which lost 7 bases and 5 bases, there was a span of 18 bases. The CDR3 loop reads CASKTGYSYDNEQFF. CDR3 sequence (DNA): TGTGCCAGCAAAACGGGGTATTCTTACGACAATGAGCAGTTCTTC.

The genes are TRBV9 and TRBJ1-2; no clear D gene. The germline gives CDR1 SGDLS, CDR2 YYNGEE. The V gene lost 0 bases and the J gene lost 2 bases, with 8 bases spanning the gap. The CDR3 is 14 residues long. In DNA, the CDR3 is TGTGCCAGCAGCGTAGGGGGTCTCAACTATGGCTACACCTTC. Its protein is CASSVGGLNYGYTF.

A few counts support this clonotype. The chain is built from TRBV28 and TRBJ2-7; tentatively, D is TRBD2 (5 bases). This CDR3 spans 16 amino acids. The V gene lost 4 bases and the J gene lost 3 bases, with 19 bases spanning the gap. Germline assignment: CDR1 MDHEN and CDR2 SYDVKM. CDR3 sequence: CASSSTSALTFYEQYF. In DNA form, the CDR3 reads TGTGCCAGCAGTTCCACTAGTGCCCTCACTTTCTACGAGCAGTACTTC.

For the CDR3, the DNA is TGTGCCAGCGACAGGGCCGGAAACACCATATATTTT. Translation gives CASDRAGNTIYF. J is TRBJ1-3 and V is TRBV12-3 or TRBV12-4, with 7 nucleotides matching TRBD1. V lost 8 bases to trimming and J lost 4 bases; unmatched junction nucleotides: 2. The CDR3 spans 12 residues.

V usage is TRBV12-3 or TRBV12-4 and J usage is TRBJ2-1; tentative D call: TRBD2 (5 bases). The CDR3 length is 15 residues. The germline V and J ends were trimmed by 5 bases and 7 bases, with 18 bases remaining between them. CDR3: CASSTPDYPGNEQFF. DNA for the CDR3: TGTGCCAGCAGTACACCAGACTATCCCGGTAATGAGCAGTTCTTC.

The chain combines TRBV9 with TRBJ2-1; TRBD2 matches at 7 bases. CDR1 is SGDLS, CDR2 YYNGEE, per germline. The CDR3 runs to 13 residues. V shed 2 bases and J 9 bases; nucleotides not matched to a gene: 5. The CDR3 DNA is TGTGCCAGCAGCGTCGACGGGGGGTTTGAGCAGTTCTTC. The encoded protein is CASSVDGGFEQFF.